These T cell receptor beta chains were read from a single sample in a study of cytomegalovirus exposure and HLA in healthy donors. Here immunoSEQ multiplex PCR was the method, and the copy in TCRdb shows in-frame clones only, minus some. Seen here are approximately 240,000 clones, roughly 82% observed once, and the top ten hold more than 5%. The sample taken for sequencing was PBMCs. These receptors came from a woman in her thirties or forties in good health and CMV-seropositive. Each CDR3 is given with its conserved first and last residue.

j_call v_call cdr3_aa
TRBJ2-2 TRBV7-3 CASSLQGANTGELFF
TRBJ2-7 TRBV7-2 CASSEGGTVIYEQYF
TRBJ1-1 TRBV4-3 CASSQWQGSEAFF
TRBJ2-7 TRBV9 CASSSHPTGGYEQYF
TRBJ2-3 TRBV6-1 CASSGPAGVPDTQYF
TRBJ1-1 TRBV18 CASSPGQYTEAFF
TRBJ1-6 TRBV6-1 CASRSRQINSPLHF
TRBJ1-1 TRBV5-6 CASSLEGALGTEAFF
TRBJ1-1 TRBV18 CASSRDRAGTEAFF
TRBJ1-1 TRBV5-1 CASSLGQEYTEAFF
TRBJ2-2 TRBV4-1 CASSQEDRGTGELFF
TRBJ1-2 TRBV27 CASRLTGGSGYTF
TRBJ1-1 TRBV10-3 CAISESGRANTEAFF
TRBJ2-7 TRBV5-1 CASSFLTGDTYEQYF
TRBJ1-6 TRBV4-1 CASSQVLYGGIRSSYNSPLHF
TRBJ2-3 TRBV7-2 CASSLLGRTSNVADTQYF
TRBJ1-2 TRBV14 CASSPNGHLNYGYTF
TRBJ2-7 TRBV25-1 CARQFRDRVWSYEQYF
TRBJ1-1 TRBV19 CASSMRDSEAFF
TRBJ1-1 TRBV5-1 CASSLAGSLNTEAFF
TRBJ1-6 TRBV6-5 CASSRQGVNSPLHF
TRBJ2-3 TRBV5-1 CASSKGQGVGTQYF
TRBJ1-2 TRBV29-1 CSVGDRLYGYTF
TRBJ2-3 TRBV19 CASSGREGLSGTQYF
TRBJ2-7 TRBV10-1 CASGTPYEQYF
TRBJ2-1 TRBV25-1 CASAAGTSNNEQFF
TRBJ2-2 TRBV9 CASTQGGLAGGIGGELFF
TRBJ2-7 TRBV5-3 CARSCKGPTYEQYF
TRBJ1-2 TRBV30 CAWSGGFYGYTF
TRBJ1-4 TRBV9 CASSPMGQGYEKLFF
TRBJ1-2 TRBV11-3 CASSLDQFYGYTF
TRBJ2-6 TRBV9 CASSAAGANVLTF
TRBJ2-1 TRBV12-5 CASGPGSNGNEQFF
TRBJ1-1 TRBV6-6 CASSYNQVAFF
TRBJ2-7 TRBV19 CASSMGGAEAYEQYF
TRBJ1-6 TRBV2 CASSEVPGSNSPLHF
TRBJ2-5 TRBV7-2 CASSLVSREETQYF
TRBJ1-2 TRBV7-2 CASSLGYLDGYTF
TRBJ1-4 TRBV5-1 CASSLEGPRGGGNEKLFF
TRBJ2-3 TRBV11-2 CASSYWGRASTDTQYF
TRBJ1-6 TRBV6-4 CASSYRENSPLHF
TRBJ1-1 TRBV18 CASSPNGSRLMNTEAFF
TRBJ2-1 TRBV9 CASSGQAGGFF
TRBJ1-5 TRBV7-9 CASSSTGNQPQHF
TRBJ2-7 TRBV6-5 CASSLKGGVREQYF
TRBJ2-1 TRBV11-2 CASSLRAGGPYNEQFF
TRBJ2-3 TRBV6-1 CASSGGLPPKTDTQYF
TRBJ2-3 TRBV11-2 CASSLVAGGPDTQYF
TRBJ1-2 TRBV5-6 CASSLPGIYGYTF
TRBJ1-6 TRBV6-4 CASSRGYGSPLHF
TRBJ1-2 TRBV18 CASSPDRVKGYTF
TRBJ2-7 TRBV7-2 CASSLKVSEFRYEQYF
TRBJ1-1 TRBV7-8 CASFKNSRGGDTEAFF
TRBJ1-3 TRBV29-1 CSVGPTIGASGNTIYF
TRBJ2-2 TRBV30 CAWSGTRYTGELFF
TRBJ2-1 TRBV7-2 CASSPAASSYNEQFF
TRBJ2-3 TRBV11-3 CASSKRAGGYTDTQYF